The 27 T cell receptor beta chains reported below all come from one sample, sequenced in a study of shared clonotypes between healthy human individuals. TCRdb keeps only in-frame clones here, not all; method: immunoSEQ multiplex PCR. The sample has about 640,000 clones; 72% are singletons. Input material: memory CD4+ T cells sorted from blood. Subset: CD45RA-negative fraction. The receptors come from a woman in her twenties or thirties in good health.

The J gene is TRBJ2-2, the V gene TRBV6-5, with a possible D match to TRBD1 (5 bases). The CDR3 has 13 residues. Germline loops: CDR1 MNHEY, CDR2 SVGAGI. V lost 8 bases and J lost 2, with 9 bases in between. DNA of the CDR3: TGTGCCAGCTTTGGGGCTAACACCGGGGAGCTGTTTTTT. It translates to CASFGANTGELFF.

The chain is built from TRBV5-1 and TRBJ2-7, with 9 bases fitting TRBD1. Germline V CDR1 and CDR2: SGHRS, YFSETQ. This CDR3 has 16 residues. With 0 bases clipped from V and 0 bases from J, the junction kept 4 bases outside the gene matches. The CDR3 protein is CASSLGGTGSSYEQYF. The CDR3, as DNA: TGCGCCAGCAGCTTGGGAGGGACAGGGTCCTCCTACGAGCAGTACTTC.

This clone is a singleton in its sample. The chain employs TRBV5-1 and TRBJ2-3; possible D gene TRBD2, 7 bases. This CDR3 has 17 residues. CDR1 and CDR2 from the germline V gene are SGHRS and YFSETQ. Trimming removed 4 bases at V and 0 bases at J, with 18 bases between. The CDR3 is CASSRGAATSSTDTQYF. The CDR3 region has the DNA TGCGCCAGCAGCCGGGGGGCGGCAACCTCTAGCACAGATACGCAGTATTTT.

The gene calls are TRBV30 and TRBJ1-4; D not certain. The length of the CDR3 is 13 residues. V was shortened by 8 bases and J by 8 bases, with 18 bases between the two germline ends. Looked up from germline, CDR1 is GTSNPN and CDR2 is SVGIG (reference sequence). The DNA for the CDR3 is TGTGCCGGTAGTACCTCAGACGGGGAAAAACTGTTTTTT. Translation gives CAGSTSDGEKLFF.

CDR3 sequence reads: CASRALGGPYEQYF. The DNA for the CDR3 is TGTGCCAGCAGGGCCCTAGGGGGGCCCTACGAGCAGTACTTC. V and J are TRBV28 and TRBJ2-7, with D perhaps TRBD1 or TRBD2 (6 bases each). The CDR3 consists of 14 residues. CDR1 is MDHEN and CDR2 is SYDVKM in the germline V gene. V gave up 6 bases and J gave up 2 bases, with 14 bases separating them.

The chain employs TRBV7-9 and TRBJ2-3; D perhaps matches TRBD2 (7 bases). V was clipped by 4 bases and J by 5 bases, with 16 bases between them. The CDR3 sequence is 15 residues long. Germline lookup yields CDR1 SEHNR and CDR2 FQNEAQ (reference sequence). The CDR3 coding sequence is TGTGCCAGCAGCTCTCAAGGGGGGGTTCAAGATACGCAGTATTTT. This codes for CASSSQGGVQDTQYF. Drawing the rest from reference TRBV7-9 and TRBJ2-3, the complete variable domain is DTGVSQNPRHKITKRGQNVTFRCDPISEHNRLYWYRQTLGQGPEFLTYFQNEAQLEKSRLLSDRFSAERPKGSFSTLEIQRTEQGDSAMYLCASSSQGGVQDTQYFGPGTRLTVL.

The chain uses TRBV7-2 and TRBJ2-1, with 7 nucleotides matching TRBD2. J was trimmed by 7 bases and V by 2 bases; bases with no gene match: 8. Germline CDR1 reads SGHTA; CDR2 reads FQGNSA. This CDR3 is built from 15 residues. The CDR3 region has the DNA TGTGCCAGCAGCTTATTGTGGGAGGGCCGGAATGAGCAGTTCTTC. Translated, it gives CASSLLWEGRNEQFF.

This clone was detected a few times. The gene calls are TRBV5-1 and TRBJ1-1, with a weak D call TRBD1 (5 bases). V gave up 0 bases and J gave up 7 bases, with 7 bases separating them. Germline V gene lookup returns CDR1 SGHRS and CDR2 YFSETQ. This CDR3 region has 12 residues. The CDR3 protein is CASSLGDLEAFF. CDR3 nucleotides: TGCGCCAGCAGCTTGGGGGACCTTGAAGCTTTCTTT. The variable domain in full, with the rest retrieved from reference TRBV5-1 and TRBJ1-1, is KAGVTQTPRYLIKTRGQQVTLSCSPISGHRSVSWYQQTPGQGLQFLFEYFSETQRNKGNFPGRFSGRQFSNSRSEMNVSTLELGDSALYLCASSLGDLEAFFGQGTRLTVV.

The V gene is TRBV18, the J gene TRBJ1-1; D unclear. CDR1 is KGHSH, CDR2 LQKENI, per germline. This CDR3 is built from 15 residues. V was cut by 1 base and J by 1 base, with 10 bases left in between. The CDR3 DNA sequence: TGTGCCAGCTCACCACGGGAGCAACAGAACACTGAAGCTTTCTTT. It specifies CASSPREQQNTEAFF.

The rearrangement joins TRBV28 to TRBJ2-3, with no clear D. Trimming cost V 5 bases and J 3 bases, with 18 bases left between them. Germline values: CDR1 MDHEN, CDR2 SYDVKM. The CDR3 sequence is 16 residues long. CDR3 residues: CASSDYSRPRTDTQYF. In DNA, the CDR3 is TGTGCCAGCAGTGATTACTCCAGACCTAGAACAGATACGCAGTATTTT. The variable domain in full, with the rest retrieved from reference TRBV28 and TRBJ2-3, is DVKVTQSSRYLVKRTGEKVFLECVQDMDHENMFWYRQDPGLGLRLIYFSYDVKMKEKGDIPEGYSVSREKKERFSLILESASTNQTSMYLCASSDYSRPRTDTQYFGPGTRLTVL.

This clone was picked up a small number of times. The rearrangement links TRBV15 to TRBJ2-7; TRBD1 aligns across 9 bases. This CDR3 has 14 residues. The V gene's germline CDR1 is LNHNV and CDR2 YYDKDF (reference sequence). J was trimmed by 6 bases and V by 3 bases; bases with no gene match: 6. This CDR3 reads CATSSGTGSGEQYF. For the CDR3, the DNA is TGTGCCACCAGCAGTGGGACAGGGTCGGGCGAGCAGTACTTC.

This rearrangement joins TRBV9 to TRBJ2-2; no clear D. Trimming removed 4 bases from V and 2 bases from J, with 15 bases in between. This CDR3 comprises 16 residues. Germline CDR1 and CDR2: SGDLS and YYNGEE. The CDR3 region is CASSIGSGVNTGELFF. The DNA for the CDR3 is TGTGCCAGCAGCATAGGATCTGGCGTAAACACCGGGGAGCTGTTTTTT.

This clone was detected many times. The chain carries TRBV28 and TRBJ1-5; possible D gene TRBD1, 6 bases. This CDR3 has 16 amino acids. Trimming shortened V by 6 bases and J by 3 bases, and 18 bases separated the two germline ends. Germline V lookup: CDR1 MDHEN, CDR2 SYDVKM. The CDR3 nucleotides are TGTGCCAGCAGGAACACAAGGGGGGCCGACAATCAGCCCCAGCATTTT. Translation gives CASRNTRGADNQPQHF.

The chain links TRBV18 to TRBJ2-7; 8 bases are a match to TRBD1. V gave up 4 bases and J gave up 5 bases; unmatched junction bases: 7. In germline, CDR1 is KGHSH, CDR2 LQKENI. The CDR3 extends over 14 amino acids. The CDR3 DNA is TGTGCCAGCTCACAGCAGGGGGCGCGGGACGAGCAGTACTTC. As protein: CASSQQGARDEQYF. Full variable domain (rest looked up from reference TRBV18 and TRBJ2-7): NAGVMQNPRHLVRRRGQEARLRCSPMKGHSHVYWYRQLPEEGLKFMVYLQKENIIDESGMPKERFSAEFPKEGPSILRIQQVVRGDSAAYFCASSQQGARDEQYFGPGTRLTVT.

Worth noting for this clone: A read error may explain this, as a much larger clone is one base away. The chain has TRBV30 and TRBJ1-3; no clear D gene. The length of the CDR3 is 11 residues. Looked up from germline, CDR1 is GTSNPN and CDR2 is SVGIG (reference sequence). Trimming cost V 2 bases and J 1 base, with 0 bases left between them. The CDR3 loop is CAWSSGNTIYF. The CDR3 DNA is TGTGCCTGGAGTTCTGGAAACACCATATATTTT.

This clone has a single count. V and J are TRBV19 and TRBJ2-1, with D possibly being TRBD2 (5 bases). There are 15 residues in the CDR3. V was clipped by 2 bases and J by 1 base, with 9 bases between them. The germline V gene encodes CDR1 LNHDA and CDR2 SQIVND (reference sequence). This CDR3 is CASSINGGSYNEQFF. CDR3 in DNA: TGTGCCAGTAGTATAAACGGAGGATCCTACAATGAGCAGTTCTTC.

This chain connects TRBV10-2 to TRBJ1-1, with TRBD1 as a possible D gene (6 bases). Trimming took off 6 bases at V and 10 bases at J, with 21 bases between the two ends. The germline gives CDR1 WSHSY, CDR2 SAAADI. CDR3 length: 14 residues. The CDR3: CASRPPGGGLGAFF. CDR3 DNA: TGCGCCAGCAGGCCCCCGGGGGGGGGCCTCGGAGCTTTCTTT.

This clone has at least ten counts. The CDR3 region is CASSPHTGGEIYEQYF. The CDR3 nucleotides are TGTGCCAGCTCTCCGCATACAGGGGGCGAAATCTACGAGCAGTACTTC. The chain employs TRBV18 and TRBJ2-7; TRBD1 agrees at 9 bases. The CDR3 runs to 16 residues. V was clipped by 6 bases and J by 3 bases; unmatched bases: 12. Germline CDR1 reads KGHSH; CDR2 reads LQKENI. Variable domain in full (rest from reference TRBV18 and TRBJ2-7): NAGVMQNPRHLVRRRGQEARLRCSPMKGHSHVYWYRQLPEEGLKFMVYLQKENIIDESGMPKERFSAEFPKEGPSILRIQQVVRGDSAAYFCASSPHTGGEIYEQYFGPGTRLTVT.

The V and J genes are TRBV10-2 and TRBJ2-7; D is perhaps TRBD1 (7 bases). CDR3 length equals 15 residues. Germline V lookup: CDR1 WSHSY, CDR2 SAAADI. V was pared by 5 bases and J by 2 bases, with 16 bases between. CDR3 in amino acids: CASSIKAGGTYEQYF. CDR3 sequence (DNA): TGCGCCAGCAGTATTAAGGCAGGGGGGACCTACGAGCAGTACTTC.

J is TRBJ2-7 and V is TRBV6-1; D remains ambiguous. Germline V lookup: CDR1 MNHNS, CDR2 SASEGT. The CDR3 covers 13 residues. V was trimmed by 3 bases and J by 0 bases, leaving 6 bases between them. Here the CDR3 DNA reads TGTGCCAGCAGTGACTCCAACTCCTACGAGCAGTACTTC. Amino acid sequence: CASSDSNSYEQYF.

The chain joins TRBV6-6 to TRBJ2-2; D possibly corresponds to TRBD1 (6 bases). Trimming stripped 2 bases from V and 5 bases from J, with 12 bases between. In germline, CDR1 is MNHNY, CDR2 SVGAGI (reference sequence). This CDR3 spans 15 amino acids. The CDR3 coding sequence is TGTGCCAGCAGTTACAACAGGGTAGAAACCGGGGAGCTGTTTTTT. It encodes CASSYNRVETGELFF.

Written as DNA, the CDR3 is TGTGCCAGCAGTCCGGGGACGGCTTATAGCAATCAGCCCCAGCATTTT. Residues: CASSPGTAYSNQPQHF. The chain combines TRBV27 with TRBJ1-5, with D possibly matching TRBD1 (5 bases). The length of the CDR3 is 16 residues. V dropped 5 bases and J dropped 0 bases, with 14 bases sitting between them. In germline, CDR1 is MNHEY, CDR2 SMNVEV (reference sequence).

V is TRBV18 and J is TRBJ2-1, with 9 bases lining up with TRBD1. The CDR3 has 15 residues. The germline gives CDR1 KGHSH, CDR2 LQKENI. The junction had 6 bases not matched to a gene; V was cut back by 0 bases and J by 9 bases. The CDR3 DNA reads TGTGCCAGCTCACCACCCCCGGGACAGGGTATTGAGCAGTTCTTC. It is translated as CASSPPPGQGIEQFF.

The rearrangement joins TRBV5-1 to TRBJ2-7, with 13 bases that match TRBD2. This CDR3 is built from 16 residues. The V gene end was trimmed by 4 bases and the J gene end by 5 bases; junction bases not matched to a gene: 9. The V gene's germline CDR1 is SGHRS and CDR2 YFSETQ. CDR3: CASSRTGTSGTHEQYF. Here the CDR3 DNA reads TGCGCCAGCAGCCGGACCGGGACTAGCGGGACCCACGAGCAGTACTTC.

The chain is built from TRBV18 and TRBJ2-5; 7 nucleotides align to TRBD1. The V segment lost 1 base and the J segment 2 bases; nucleotides outside the gene matches: 1. The CDR3 consists of 14 residues. CDR1 and CDR2 (germline): KGHSH, LQKENI. This chain's CDR3 is CASSPRRGQETQYF. The CDR3 DNA sequence: TGTGCCAGCTCACCACGCAGGGGGCAAGAGACCCAGTACTTC.

The rearrangement joins TRBV10-3 to TRBJ1-1; a possible D gene is TRBD1 (6 bases). Trimming left V 3 bases short and J 4 bases short, with 21 bases between. The germline V gene has CDR1 ENHRY and CDR2 SYGVKD. The CDR3 runs to 17 residues. The CDR3, as DNA: TGTGCCATCAGTGATTCCTTTGGGCAGGGGAGGGGCACTGAAGCTTTCTTT. Its translation is CAISDSFGQGRGTEAFF.

In its sample, this clone was seen a few times. V and J are TRBV27 and TRBJ1-4, with D perhaps TRBD1 (6 bases). Germline-derived CDR1 and CDR2 are MNHEY and SMNVEV (reference sequence). V was cut by 7 bases and J by 8 bases, with 20 bases left in between. CDR3 length: 15 amino acids. In DNA form, the CDR3 reads TGTGCCAGCACCGCCAACGGGGGCGAGTGGGAAAAACTGTTTTTT. Translated, it gives CASTANGGEWEKLFF.